This entry features one TCR beta chain sequence. Its antigen remains unknown. The TCRbeta library was prepared with unique molecular identifiers. TCRdb re-called the PCR reads with MiXCR, one entry per CDR3 protein. The sample consists of hundreds of thousands of distinct CDR3 sequences, roughly a quarter of them appearing once. The sample belongs to a study of T-cell reconstitution after alpha-beta-depleted transplantation in children. Study findings and constraints: Several hundred rapidly expanded clones from non-depleted graft cells reportedly supplied alpha-beta T cells about two months post-transplant.

V lost 2 bases and J 4 bases, leaving 8 bases between the germline ends. The CDR3 runs to 13 residues. The V gene's germline CDR1 is SGHDN and CDR2 FVKESK. The V and J genes are TRBV14 and TRBJ2-5; D ambiguous. This clonotype originated in a female patient aged 2-9 years who had a stem cell transplant for congenital amegakaryocytic thrombocytopenia, so the T cells may come from the graft donor. Sequenced here: PBMCs, mostly from graft donor cells, sampled 360 days after TCRalphabeta/CD19-depleted stem cell transplant. CDR3 in amino acids: CASSQIATETQYF. CDR3 DNA: TGTGCCAGCAGCCAAATAGCAACAGAGACCCAGTACTTC.